This passage covers 26 T cell receptor beta chains from one sample sequenced in a study of blood T cells in healthy people across ages. A second PCR, run for roughly 7 to 11 cycles, used a sample-barcoded 5' primer plus a J-beta primer mix. TCRdb reprocessed the 5' RACE reads with MiXCR, giving one entry per CDR3 protein. The sample lists roughly 730,000 distinct CDR3 sequences, 56% occurring once. The sequenced sample was blood. The source of these receptors is a man aged 40-49 years in good health.

This sequence joins TRBV27 and TRBJ2-5, with D tentatively TRBD1 or TRBD2 (5 bases each). Matching the DNA end better, TRBJ2-7 makes the J call doubtful. Per the germline V gene, CDR1 is MNHEY and CDR2 is SMNVEV (reference sequence). This CDR3 region has 16 residues. The CDR3 sequence is CASSPGQGTIRSEQYF. Here the CDR3 DNA reads TGTGCCAGCAGCCCGGGGCAGGGTACAATCAGGAGCGAGCAGTACTTC.

This clonotype was counted a few times. This chain links TRBV27 with TRBJ1-5, with 11 bases aligning to TRBD1. Per the germline V gene, CDR1 is MNHEY and CDR2 is SMNVEV (reference sequence). V lost 5 bases to trimming and J lost 4 bases; unmatched junction nucleotides: 10. The CDR3 totals 17 residues. The CDR3 sequence: CASSPGQGGSFNQPQHF. CDR3 bases: TGTGCCAGCAGTCCGGGACAGGGGGGTTCTTTTAATCAGCCCCAGCATTTT.

The rearrangement joins TRBV6-2 or TRBV6-3 to TRBJ2-3, with a tentative D call TRBD2 (6 bases). Deletions cut 4 bases from V and 4 bases from J, with 12 bases between. This CDR3 region has 14 residues. Germline V gives CDR1 MNHEY, CDR2 SVGEGT. The chain's CDR3 is CASSSGGPADTQYF. The CDR3 coding sequence is TGTGCCAGCAGTTCCGGAGGGCCTGCAGATACGCAGTATTTT.

The CDR3: CSARDWEGGGLADTQYF. CDR3 nucleotide sequence: TGCAGTGCTAGAGATTGGGAAGGCGGGGGGCTGGCGGATACGCAGTATTTT. This sequence joins TRBV20-1 and TRBJ2-3, with 8 bases lining up with TRBD2. With V trimmed by 0 bases and J by 6 bases, 14 bases remained unmatched. The CDR3 totals 17 residues. Per germline, CDR1 DFQATT and CDR2 SNEGSKA (reference sequence).

J is TRBJ1-4 and V is TRBV12-3 or TRBV12-4; D is ambiguous. This CDR3 contains 17 residues. V was cut by 3 bases and J by 2 bases, with 16 bases left in between. As DNA, the CDR3 is TGTGCCAGCAGTTTGGTTGGGGATGTCGGGACTAATGAAAAACTGTTTTTT. Protein: CASSLVGDVGTNEKLFF.

This chain uses TRBV7-9 with TRBJ2-3; 7 bases align to TRBD2. After removal of 4 bases from V and 0 bases from J, the junction contained 7 bases not matched to a gene. The germline gives CDR1 SEHNR, CDR2 FQNEAQ (reference sequence). The CDR3 is 16 residues long. The CDR3 loop is CASSSASGLSTDTQYF. CDR3 DNA sequence: TGTGCCAGCAGCTCTGCTAGCGGACTAAGCACAGATACGCAGTATTTT.

This chain links TRBV10-2 with TRBJ2-3; D not resolved. Germline V gene data show CDR1 as WSHSY and CDR2 as SAAADI. CDR3 length: 15 amino acids. With 3 bases removed from V and 2 bases from J, the gap between germline ends came to 12 bases. In nucleotides, the CDR3 is TGCGCCAGCAGTGATCAACAGAGACCCACAGATACGCAGTATTTT. Encoded protein: CASSDQQRPTDTQYF.

The gene calls are TRBV27 and TRBJ2-4; 10 nucleotides match TRBD2. Judging by the DNA end, TRBJ2-7 fits better; the J call may be wrong. Germline-derived CDR1 and CDR2 are MNHEY and SMNVEV (reference sequence). The CDR3 extends over 16 amino acids. This CDR3 is CASSLWASGSLYEQYF. As DNA, the CDR3 is TGTGCCAGCAGTTTATGGGCTAGCGGGAGTTTGTACGAGCAGTACTTC.

The chain combines TRBV5-4 with TRBJ2-1; 11 bases agree with TRBD2. After removal of 4 bases from V and 9 bases from J, the junction contained 9 bases not matched to a gene. Per the germline V gene, CDR1 is SGHNT and CDR2 is YYREEE (reference sequence). The CDR3 is 15 amino acids. CDR3 in DNA: TGTGCCAGCAGCGTTATAGCGGGGGGGCATGGTGAGCAGTTCTTC. Protein sequence: CASSVIAGGHGEQFF. The entire variable domain, with the rest obtained from reference TRBV5-4 and TRBJ2-1, is as follows: ETGVTQSPTHLIKTRGQQVTLRCSSQSGHNTVSWYQQALGQGPQFIFQYYREEENGRGNFPPRFSGLQFPNYSSELNVNALELDDSALYLCASSVIAGGHGEQFFGPGTRLTVL.

This clonotype was seen a few times. The genes are TRBV20-1 and TRBJ2-1; D might be TRBD2 (6 bases). The CDR3 is made up of 15 amino acids. Germline CDR1 is DFQATT and CDR2 is SNEGSKA (reference sequence). V dropped 3 bases and J dropped 4 bases, with 16 bases sitting between them. The DNA for the CDR3 is TGCAGTGCTAGTGCTAGCGCTGGGCCTTACAATGAGCAGTTCTTC. Amino acid sequence: CSASASAGPYNEQFF.

The chain recombines TRBV6-5 with TRBJ1-2; a weak D match, TRBD1 (5 bases). Deletions cut 5 bases from V and 5 bases from J, with 12 bases between. This CDR3 is built from 13 residues. Germline V gene data show CDR1 as MNHEY and CDR2 as SVGAGI. The DNA for the CDR3 is TGTGCCAGCAGTAAGGGGCGTGTGTATGGCTACACCTTC. As protein: CASSKGRVYGYTF.

This clonotype was counted only a few times. J is TRBJ2-4 and V is TRBV27; D call uncertain. Germline V gene data show CDR1 as MNHEY and CDR2 as SMNVEV (reference sequence). V shed 2 bases and J shed 4 bases, with 6 bases lying between them. The CDR3 is 13 amino acids. The DNA of the CDR3 is TGTGCCAGCAGTTTAACAGAAAAAAACATTCAGTACTTC. Its protein is CASSLTEKNIQYF.

The chain joins TRBV27 to TRBJ2-5, with 8 bases fitting TRBD2. V lost 10 bases, J lost 5 bases, and 15 bases stayed unmatched. This CDR3 has 15 amino acids. Germline-derived CDR1 and CDR2 are MNHEY and SMNVEV (reference sequence). The CDR3 reads CATLAAREDRETQYF. The CDR3, as DNA: TGTGCCACGCTCGCAGCGCGGGAGGATAGGGAGACCCAGTACTTC.

V gene TRBV6-8 combines with J gene TRBJ1-2; D is ambiguous. The CDR3 loop spans 14 amino acids. Trimming removed 5 bases at V and 3 bases at J, with 13 bases between. Germline loops: CDR1 MNHGY, CDR2 SAAAGT. The CDR3, as DNA: TGTGCCAGCAGTCCCGGGGTGGAAGACTATGGCTACACCTTC. Its protein product is CASSPGVEDYGYTF.

The chain carries TRBV5-1 and TRBJ1-2; D gene uncertain. There are 15 residues in the CDR3. The V and J ends lost 5 bases and 6 bases respectively, with 20 bases between them. Germline V CDR1 and CDR2: SGHRS, YFSETQ. This CDR3 is CASRPLEGSWDGYTF. In DNA form, the CDR3 reads TGCGCCAGCAGGCCCCTGGAAGGGTCTTGGGATGGCTACACCTTC.

V usage is TRBV15 and J usage is TRBJ1-2; TRBD1 agrees at 10 bases. This CDR3 region has 16 residues. V gave up 1 base and J gave up 2 bases; unmatched junction bases: 4. Germline-derived CDR1 and CDR2 are LNHNV and YYDKDF (reference sequence). The CDR3 region has the DNA TGTGCCACCAGCAGAGGGGGGACAGGGGAGAACTATGGCTACACCTTC. Amino acid sequence: CATSRGGTGENYGYTF. The full variable domain, in which reference TRBV15 and TRBJ1-2 provide the parts outside the CDR3, is DAMVIQNPRYQVTQFGKPVTLSCSQTLNHNVMYWYQQKSSQAPKLLFHYYDKDFNNEADTPDNFQSRRPNTSFCFLDIRSPGLGDTAMYLCATSRGGTGENYGYTFGSGTRLTVV.

CDR3 coding DNA: TGTGCCAGCAGTGAAACAGGGGGCAATCAGCCCCAGCATTTT. This gives the protein CASSETGGNQPQHF. The genes are TRBV27 and TRBJ1-5; 7 bases match TRBD1. CDR3 size: 14 residues. Per the germline V gene, CDR1 is MNHEY and CDR2 is SMNVEV (reference sequence). J was trimmed by 2 bases and V by 5 bases; bases with no gene match: 3.

V gene TRBV14 combines with J gene TRBJ1-2; D gene ambiguous. The V end lost 5 bases, the J end lost 7 bases, and 17 bases lay between the germline ends. Germline-derived CDR1 and CDR2 are SGHDN and FVKESK. The CDR3 runs 14 residues. The CDR3 protein is CASSSGSGLAGYTF. As DNA, the CDR3 is TGTGCCAGCAGCTCCGGGTCGGGGTTGGCTGGCTACACCTTC. Variable domain in full (rest from reference TRBV14 and TRBJ1-2): EAGVTQFPSHSVIEKGQTVTLRCDPISGHDNLYWYRRVMGKEIKFLLHFVKESKQDESGMPNNRFLAERTGGTYSTLKVQPAELEDSGVYFCASSSGSGLAGYTFGSGTRLTVV.

This sequence joins TRBV7-2 and TRBJ2-4; D may be TRBD1 or TRBD2 (6 bases each). The assigned J gene may be wrong: the sequence end matches TRBJ2-7 better. CDR3 size: 14 residues. CDR1 and CDR2 from the germline V gene are SGHTA and FQGNSA. The CDR3 DNA follows: TGTGCCAGCAGCTCCTTGGGGGGCAGATACGAGCAGTACTTC. It specifies CASSSLGGRYEQYF.

The chain links TRBV27 to TRBJ2-1; 12 bases are a match to TRBD2. Germline V gene data show CDR1 as MNHEY and CDR2 as SMNVEV (reference sequence). The CDR3 is made up of 19 amino acids. V gave up 7 bases and J gave up 9 bases; unmatched junction bases: 22. CDR3 loop: CASKGEGRPTSGSYSEQFF. CDR3 coding DNA: TGTGCCAGCAAAGGGGAGGGACGGCCGACTAGCGGGAGCTATAGTGAGCAGTTCTTC.

This chain connects TRBV7-2 to TRBJ2-6; 7 nucleotides align to TRBD2. The CDR3 runs to 20 residues. The ends lost 5 bases at V and 4 bases at J; junction bases unmatched: 20. Germline V gene lookup returns CDR1 SGHTA and CDR2 FQGNSA. CDR3 nucleotides: TGTGCCAGCAGCCCCAAGCGGGGCCCCTCTCTTTTTCAAGGGGCCAACGTCCTGACTTTC. Translated: CASSPKRGPSLFQGANVLTF.

The chain employs TRBV29-1 and TRBJ1-1, with D maybe TRBD1 (5 bases). The CDR3 consists of 15 residues. The V and J ends lost 1 base and 2 bases respectively, with 14 bases between them. Germline assignment: CDR1 SQVTM and CDR2 ANQGSEA. The CDR3 DNA follows: TGCAGCGTTGAAGTTCGGGGCATCACCAACACTGAAGCTTTCTTT. Encoded protein: CSVEVRGITNTEAFF.

The sample holds a few counts of this clonotype. The chain has TRBV5-6 and TRBJ2-5; 10 bases map to TRBD2. CDR1 and CDR2 from the germline V gene are SGHDT and YYEEEE. The CDR3 totals 15 residues. J was trimmed by 2 bases and V by 2 bases; bases with no gene match: 3. CDR3 sequence: CASSFGLADQETQYF. As DNA, the CDR3 is TGTGCCAGCAGCTTTGGACTAGCGGATCAAGAGACCCAGTACTTC.

The CDR3 DNA reads TGTGCCAGCGGAGTAGGGCAGGGCGACAATCAGCCCCAGCATTTT. Its translation: CASGVGQGDNQPQHF. The chain employs TRBV6-1 and TRBJ1-5, with a possible D match to TRBD1 (5 bases). The V gene's germline CDR1 is MNHNS and CDR2 SASEGT. V dropped 8 bases and J dropped 3 bases, with 17 bases sitting between them. The CDR3 is made up of 15 amino acids.

V usage is TRBV2 and J usage is TRBJ1-1, with TRBD1 matching 9 bases. The V segment lost 8 bases and the J segment 0 bases; nucleotides outside the gene matches: 7. The CDR3 has 15 amino acids. CDR1 is SNHLY, CDR2 FYNNEI, per germline. CDR3 coding DNA: TGTGCCAGCCACAGGGGGCTCCTCATGAACACTGAAGCTTTCTTT. Protein sequence: CASHRGLLMNTEAFF.

This clonotype appeared many times. The V gene is TRBV7-2, the J gene TRBJ2-5; D possibly uses TRBD1 or TRBD2 (6 bases each). V was shortened by 6 bases and J by 1 base, with 15 bases between the two germline ends. CDR1 SGHTA and CDR2 FQGNSA come from the germline V gene. The CDR3 consists of 15 residues. CDR3 in DNA: TGTGCCAGCAGGGATAGGGGGGCCTCCCAAGAGACCCAGTACTTC. It codes for CASRDRGASQETQYF. Combining the CDR3 with reference TRBV7-2 and TRBJ2-5 gives the whole variable domain GAGVSQSPSNKVTEKGKDVELRCDPISGHTALYWYRQSLGQGLEFLIYFQGNSAPDKSGLPSDRFSAERTGGSVSTLTIQRTQQEDSAVYLCASRDRGASQETQYFGPGTRLLVL.